Below, 31 T cell receptor beta chains from the same sample are listed, as sequenced in a study of CD8 T cells in Susac syndrome. RNA was extracted with the RNeasy kit, and a quantity of about 0.45 to 1 ug was reverse transcribed using random hexamers. TCRdb redid the calling of the immunoSEQ multiplex PCR reads with MiXCR, one entry per CDR3 protein. Here the sample spans around 85,000 distinct CDR3 sequences, around 95% being singletons. The specimen sequenced was CD8+ T cells from PBMCs. These receptors were obtained from a human donor with Susac syndrome.

The V call is TRBV7-8, the J call TRBJ2-1; 7 bases fit TRBD1. Per germline, CDR1 SGHVS and CDR2 FQNEAQ. Trimming took 10 bases from V and 7 from J; bases not matched to a gene: 1. The CDR3 sequence is 10 residues long. CDR3 sequence (DNA): TGTGCCACAGGGGGAAATGAGCAGTTCTTC. Translating it yields CATGGNEQFF.

DNA for the CDR3: TGCGCCAGCAGCCAAGAACCTTCAGATTACAATGAGCAGTTCTTC. Residues: CASSQEPSDYNEQFF. The chain has TRBV4-3 and TRBJ2-1; D not certain. The V gene's germline CDR1 is LGHNA and CDR2 YSLEER. Trimming left V 0 bases short and J 4 bases short, with 10 bases between. The CDR3 sequence is 15 residues long.

The chain recombines TRBV20-1 with TRBJ2-2; 8 positions match TRBD1. This CDR3 has 15 residues. Germline CDR1 is DFQATT and CDR2 is SNEGSKA (reference sequence). Trimming took 6 bases from V and 5 from J; bases not matched to a gene: 11. The CDR3 loop is CSAPGWGQDTGELFF. For the CDR3, the DNA is TGCAGTGCCCCAGGGTGGGGACAGGATACCGGGGAGCTGTTTTTT.

The chain employs TRBV20-1 and TRBJ2-7, with D hard to call. Germline CDR1 and CDR2: DFQATT and SNEGSKA (reference sequence). The CDR3 is 13 residues long. V gave up 2 bases and J gave up 4 bases, with 12 bases separating them. CDR3: CSARLLKAYEQYF. The DNA for the CDR3 is TGCAGTGCTAGACTCTTAAAAGCTTACGAGCAGTACTTC.

The gene calls are TRBV11-2 and TRBJ1-1; the D is unclear. The CDR3 is made up of 12 amino acids. Germline V lookup: CDR1 SGHAT, CDR2 FQNNGV. V was pared by 6 bases and J by 1 base, with 6 bases between. CDR3 nucleotide sequence: TGTGCCAGCAGGGAGCAGAACACTGAAGCTTTCTTT. As protein: CASREQNTEAFF.

The table lists this clonotype with a count of one. This rearrangement joins TRBV2 to TRBJ2-1; 7 bases line up with TRBD2. V trimming: 1 base; J trimming: 0 bases; junction bases outside the gene matches: 3. Germline V CDR1 and CDR2: SNHLY, FYNNEI. The CDR3 is 16 residues long. The DNA of the CDR3 is TGTGCCAGCAGTGAAGTTGGCGGGAGCTCCTACAATGAGCAGTTCTTC. It translates to CASSEVGGSSYNEQFF. The full variable domain, completed using reference TRBV2 and TRBJ2-1, is EPEVTQTPSHQVTQMGQEVILRCVPISNHLYFYWYRQILGQKVEFLVSFYNNEISEKSEIFDDQFSVERPDGSNFTLKIRSTKLEDSAMYFCASSEVGGSSYNEQFFGPGTRLTVL.

The CDR3 reads CASSLDPSAGEAETQYF. The CDR3, as DNA: TGTGCCAGCAGCTTAGACCCCTCAGCGGGAGAAGCGGAGACCCAGTACTTC. The V and J genes are TRBV11-2 and TRBJ2-5; 8 nucleotides align to TRBD2. After removal of 0 bases from V and 5 bases from J, the junction contained 11 bases not matched to a gene. The CDR3 is made up of 17 amino acids. The germline CDR1 and CDR2 sequences are SGHAT and FQNNGV.

The chain couples TRBV5-1 to TRBJ2-5; the match to TRBD1 covers 7 bases. Germline V CDR1 and CDR2: SGHRS, YFSETQ. This CDR3 spans 15 amino acids. Trimming took 4 bases from V and 5 from J; bases not matched to a gene: 11. DNA for the CDR3: TGCGCCAGCAGCCACCCGAGAGGGGGCAAGGAGACCCAGTACTTC. This gives the protein CASSHPRGGKETQYF.

This clonotype was counted a few times. The rearrangement uses TRBV29-1 and TRBJ2-7, with a tentative D call TRBD2 (5 bases). The CDR3 spans 11 residues. The ends were cut back, 5 bases at V and 1 base at J, with 6 bases in the middle. The germline V gene has CDR1 SQVTM and CDR2 ANQGSEA. CDR3 DNA: TGCAGCGTTCGGGGATCCTACGAGCAGTACTTC. Protein sequence: CSVRGSYEQYF.

A remark on this clonotype: An end of the junction does not agree with germline; a read error may underlie this. The genes are TRBV4-1 and TRBJ2-2, with TRBD2 identical over 7 bases. Per the germline V gene, CDR1 is MGHRA and CDR2 is YSYEKL. The CDR3 is 16 residues long. CDR3 coding DNA: TGCGCCAGCAGCCAAGAAGTTGGGGGGGTGACCGTGGAGCTGTTTTTT. This sequence encodes CASSQEVGGVTVELFF.

The chain links TRBV7-3 to TRBJ2-2; D gene uncertain. This CDR3 comprises 16 residues. Germline CDR1 reads SGHTA; CDR2 reads FQGTGA. The V end was cut by 5 bases, the J end by 6 bases, with 19 bases between. CDR3 coding DNA: TGTGCCAGCAGCCCCTCAACAAGCGACCTTCCCGGGGAGCTGTTTTTT. It encodes CASSPSTSDLPGELFF.

The chain combines TRBV15 with TRBJ2-7, with 10 bases matching TRBD1. Germline lookup yields CDR1 LNHNV and CDR2 YYDKDF (reference sequence). Germline trimming cut 3 bases from V and 3 bases from J; bases unmatched to any gene: 5. This CDR3 comprises 15 residues. For the CDR3, the DNA is TGTGCCACCAGCAGTGGACAGGGGGTTGTCTACGAGCAGTACTTC. Translated, it gives CATSSGQGVVYEQYF.

This clonotype was counted between two and nine times. The chain has TRBV4-1 and TRBJ1-5, with TRBD1 as a possible D gene (5 bases). Deletions cut 0 bases from V and 7 bases from J, with 13 bases between. The CDR3 contains 15 residues. The germline CDR1 and CDR2 sequences are MGHRA and YSYEKL. The CDR3 loop reads CASSQDSAGWQPQHF. CDR3 coding DNA: TGCGCCAGCAGCCAAGATTCGGCAGGGTGGCAGCCCCAGCATTTT.

The sample holds one count of this clonotype. The rearrangement joins TRBV29-1 to TRBJ2-7; no clear D. CDR1 is SQVTM, CDR2 ANQGSEA, per germline. The V gene lost 3 bases and the J gene lost 0 bases, with 6 bases spanning the gap. CDR3 length: 12 residues. The CDR3 is CSVESVSYEQYF. As DNA, the CDR3 is TGCAGCGTTGAGTCAGTCTCCTACGAGCAGTACTTC.

This clonotype came up a few times. The genes are TRBV9 and TRBJ2-2, with a tentative D call TRBD2 (6 bases). The germline V gene has CDR1 SGDLS and CDR2 YYNGEE. The CDR3 contains 14 residues. The ends were cut back, 5 bases at V and 2 bases at J, with 10 bases in the middle. CDR3 protein: CASSPGLNTGELFF. CDR3 DNA: TGTGCCAGCAGTCCGGGACTTAACACCGGGGAGCTGTTTTTT. The full variable domain, with the rest looked up from reference TRBV9 and TRBJ2-2, is DSGVTQTPKHLITATGQRVTLRCSPRSGDLSVYWYQQSLDQGLQFLIQYYNGEERAKGNILERFSAQQFPDLHSELNLSSLELGDSALYFCASSPGLNTGELFFGEGSRLTVL.

This clonotype was picked up a small number of times. The V gene is TRBV11-1, the J gene TRBJ2-3; TRBD1 aligns across 10 bases. Looked up from germline, CDR1 is SGHAT and CDR2 is FQDESV (reference sequence). The CDR3 has 20 residues. J lost 3 bases, V lost 2 bases, and 17 bases had no gene match. The DNA of the CDR3 is TGTGCCAGCAGCTTAAGGCCGGGGACCGGGACAGGGGAGAATACAGATACGCAGTATTTT. The encoded protein is CASSLRPGTGTGENTDTQYF. The whole variable domain, filled in from reference TRBV11-1 and TRBJ2-3, reads EAEVAQSPRYKITEKSQAVAFWCDPISGHATLYWYRQILGQGPELLVQFQDESVVDDSQLPKDRFSAERLKGVDSTLKIQPAELGDSAMYLCASSLRPGTGTGENTDTQYFGPGTRLTVL.

The chain uses TRBV20-1 and TRBJ2-7, with a possible D match to TRBD1 (5 bases). The length of the CDR3 is 12 residues. Per the germline V gene, CDR1 is DFQATT and CDR2 is SNEGSKA (reference sequence). V lost 3 bases to trimming and J lost 1 base, with 7 bases between them. The CDR3 DNA reads TGCAGTGCTAGTGACAGATCCTACGAGCAGTACTTC. Its translation is CSASDRSYEQYF.

This rearrangement joins TRBV9 to TRBJ1-2; D call uncertain. Looked up from germline, CDR1 is SGDLS and CDR2 is YYNGEE. V was pared by 0 bases and J by 2 bases, with 11 bases between. There are 15 residues in the CDR3. The CDR3 DNA sequence: TGTGCCAGCAGCGTAGGGGCAGGCCCGAACTATGGCTACACCTTC. Its translation: CASSVGAGPNYGYTF.

This rearrangement joins TRBV6-2 or TRBV6-3 to TRBJ2-2, with a weak D call TRBD2 (6 bases). Germline CDR1 is MNHEY and CDR2 is SVGEGT. Trimming took off 7 bases at V and 7 bases at J, with 16 bases between the two ends. This CDR3 spans 14 amino acids. Written as DNA, the CDR3 is TGTGCCAGCACGCCTAGCGTAGAAAACGGGGAGCTGTTTTTT. Protein product: CASTPSVENGELFF.

The rearrangement joins TRBV24-1 to TRBJ2-1, with TRBD2 identical over 8 bases. Per the germline V gene, CDR1 is KGHDR and CDR2 is SFDVKD. This CDR3 is 13 amino acids long. V lost 10 bases, J lost 5 bases, and 6 bases stayed unmatched. CDR3 sequence (DNA): TGTGCCACAACCGGGACTAGTGACAATGAGCAGTTCTTC. The encoded protein is CATTGTSDNEQFF.

J is TRBJ1-5 and V is TRBV12-3 or TRBV12-4; D possibly corresponds to TRBD1 (5 bases). The CDR3 totals 15 residues. With 4 bases removed from V and 3 bases from J, the gap between germline ends came to 13 bases. As DNA, the CDR3 is TGTGCCAGCAGTTCCCTAGGCGGGGCCAATCAGCCCCAGCATTTT. Its translation is CASSSLGGANQPQHF.

This chain links TRBV6-4 with TRBJ2-5; 12 bases are a match to TRBD2. Per germline, CDR1 MRHNA and CDR2 SNTAGT. With 11 bases clipped from V and 0 bases from J, the junction kept 4 bases outside the gene matches. The CDR3 loop spans 14 amino acids. CDR3 residues: CAHGTSGYQETQYF. DNA of the CDR3: TGTGCCCATGGGACTAGCGGGTACCAAGAGACCCAGTACTTC.

The chain links TRBV6-1 to TRBJ2-5; 16 positions agree with TRBD2. The germline CDR1 and CDR2 sequences are MNHNS and SASEGT. The V segment lost 6 bases and the J segment 2 bases; nucleotides outside the gene matches: 15. The CDR3 consists of 20 residues. The CDR3 DNA reads TGTGCCAGCAGCCAATTCGCCGGGACTAGCGGGAGGGCCGATCAAGAGACCCAGTACTTC. Its translation: CASSQFAGTSGRADQETQYF.

J is TRBJ2-5 and V is TRBV27; D may be TRBD2 (5 bases). V was cut by 4 bases and J by 5 bases, with 14 bases left in between. Looked up from germline, CDR1 is MNHEY and CDR2 is SMNVEV (reference sequence). The CDR3 consists of 14 residues. In DNA form, the CDR3 reads TGTGCCAGCAGTTCACTAGGCTCTTGGGAGACCCAGTACTTC. It codes for CASSSLGSWETQYF.

The chain employs TRBV4-1 and TRBJ2-7; either TRBD1 or TRBD2 may supply D (6 bases each). The CDR3 contains 16 residues. Germline-derived CDR1 and CDR2 are MGHRA and YSYEKL. V lost 3 bases, J lost 2 bases, and 17 bases lay in between. The CDR3 spells CASSHPRQGRTYEQYF. The CDR3 nucleotides are TGCGCCAGCAGCCATCCGAGGCAGGGGAGGACCTACGAGCAGTACTTC.

For the CDR3, the DNA is TGTGCCAGCACCGGCCCCTACTCCATGGACTACGAGCAGTACTTC. It translates to CASTGPYSMDYEQYF. The rearrangement links TRBV12-3 or TRBV12-4 to TRBJ2-7; no firm D call. CDR3 length: 15 residues. V lost 7 bases to trimming and J lost 3 bases, with 19 bases between them.

The gene calls are TRBV9 and TRBJ2-2; D unclear. Trimming removed 0 bases from V and 6 bases from J, with 9 bases in between. The CDR3 covers 14 residues. Per germline, CDR1 SGDLS and CDR2 YYNGEE. In DNA, the CDR3 is TGTGCCAGCAGCGTAGCTTCCGCGGCCGGGGAGCTGTTTTTT. It is translated as CASSVASAAGELFF.

The gene calls are TRBV7-2 and TRBJ1-1; the D is unclear. The CDR3 has 13 amino acids. V lost 0 bases and J lost 6, with 8 bases in between. In germline, CDR1 is SGHTA, CDR2 FQGNSA. The CDR3 DNA follows: TGTGCCAGCAGCTTAGCGCTCTCGTCTGAAGCTTTCTTT. Translating it yields CASSLALSSEAFF.

V and J are TRBV5-4 and TRBJ2-7; D might be TRBD2 (7 bases). CDR1 and CDR2 from the germline V gene are SGHNT and YYREEE (reference sequence). The CDR3 spans 17 residues. V was shortened by 1 base and J by 4 bases, with 21 bases between the two germline ends. In nucleotides, the CDR3 is TGTGCCAGCAGCTTGTTGCCGCGGGAGTGGGGGGCTTACGAGCAGTACTTC. Its protein is CASSLLPREWGAYEQYF.

The V call is TRBV29-1, the J call TRBJ2-7; D might be TRBD2 (6 bases). In germline, CDR1 is SQVTM, CDR2 ANQGSEA. There are 13 residues in the CDR3. Trimming pared 4 bases from V and 2 bases from J, leaving 12 bases between. The DNA of the CDR3 is TGCAGCGTTGCAACGGACTACACCTACGAGCAGTACTTC. This gives the protein CSVATDYTYEQYF.

This rearrangement joins TRBV15 to TRBJ1-1; 7 nucleotides agree with TRBD1. The CDR3 has 15 residues. The germline gives CDR1 LNHNV, CDR2 YYDKDF (reference sequence). V dropped 1 base and J dropped 1; count of bases not matched to a gene: 3. The CDR3 coding sequence is TGTGCCACCAGCAGAGTCCGACAGGGGAACACTGAAGCTTTCTTT. Its protein is CATSRVRQGNTEAFF.